This T cell receptor (beta chain) comes out of a study of blood T cell repertoires in COVID-19. Study-level background: COVID-19 samples collected from the United States, Italy and Spain covered acute and convalescent phases. T cells, B-cell-depleted T cells, or PBMCs supplied cDNA or gDNA.

CDR1 SGHTA and CDR2 FQGNSA come from the germline V gene. The CDR3 totals 15 residues. The J segment lost 7 bases and the V segment lost 5 bases, leaving 9 bases of the junction unmatched. This clone was detected once. The method was immunoSEQ multiplex PCR; TCRdb's version includes in-frame clones alone and lacks a portion of them. Here the sample spans 150,000 to 180,000 clones, under 90% being singletons. The chain is built from TRBV7-2 and TRBJ2-3; 10 positions match TRBD2. Sequencing was carried out using peripheral blood. The source is a man aged 55 to 70 with acute or convalescent COVID-19. The DNA of the CDR3 is TGTGCCAGCAGCAGAAGCGGGGGGGCCATGAATACGCAGTATTTT. It specifies CASSRSGGAMNTQYF. Variable domain in full (rest from reference TRBV7-2 and TRBJ2-3): GAGVSQSPSNKVTEKGKDVELRCDPISGHTALYWYRQSLGQGLEFLIYFQGNSAPDKSGLPSDRFSAERTGGSVSTLTIQRTQQEDSAVYLCASSRSGGAMNTQYFGPGTRLTVL.